This paragraph reports one T cell receptor (beta chain). Its cognate antigen is unknown. Nominally healthy donors provided the samples, though records likely missed some immune exposures. This record comes from a study of cytomegalovirus exposure and HLA in healthy donors. Study-level findings and limits: It was fewer than 200 TCR beta chains that were listed as cytomegalovirus-associated.

Vbeta (60) and Jbeta (13) primers were used in the PCR. Libraries were prepared by immunoSEQ multiplex PCR; TCRdb keeps only in-frame clonotypes and omits some of them. The sample lists 150,000 or so clones; around 80% were seen once. This CDR3 is built from 16 residues. Germline CDR1 reads LNHDA; CDR2 reads SQIVND (reference sequence). V lost 3 bases, J lost 6 bases, and 13 bases stayed unmatched. Specimen: PBMCs. This TCR was recovered from a middle-aged woman in good health and CMV-seropositive. V gene TRBV19 combines with J gene TRBJ1-2; TRBD1 agrees at 7 bases. Here the CDR3 reads CASSMDETGLENGYTF. The CDR3 coding sequence is TGTGCCAGTAGTATGGACGAGACAGGGTTAGAGAATGGCTACACCTTC.